The subject of this entry is one T cell receptor beta chain. These data belong to a study of control samples from healthy donors and cancer patients. Data came from immunoSEQ multiplex PCR; TCRdb stores just in-frame clones and leaves some out. The sample includes 130,000 to 150,000 clones, more than 85% of them seen just once. The CDR3 is 15 amino acids. The germline CDR1 and CDR2 sequences are LNHDA and SQIVND (reference sequence). V lost 3 bases, J lost 8 bases, and 19 bases lay in between. The sequencing sample was made of blood. The receptor comes from a man aged 25 to 40 in good health. The gene calls are TRBV19 and TRBJ1-2; no definite D call. DNA of the CDR3: TGTGCCAGTAGTATGGACGGTGGTTTGCCTGGGGGCTACACCTTC. Its protein is CASSMDGGLPGGYTF.